This note documents a single T cell receptor (beta chain) sequence. Its antigen is as yet unknown. This sample is part of a study of identical twins. Study outcomes and limitations: There were fewer insertions in abundant cord blood beta clonotypes, but memory repertoires showed no such pattern.

A single record per CDR3 protein comes from TCRdb applying MiXCR to the 5' RACE reads. The profile shows 650,000 to 800,000 distinct CDR3 sequences, approximately 9% of them singletons. Germline V gives CDR1 MNHEY, CDR2 SMNVEV (reference sequence). Trimming stripped 5 bases from V and 3 bases from J, with 11 bases between. This CDR3 is 13 amino acids long. These sequences were also reported in another study, on yellow fever vaccine responses in identical twins.

The specimen sequenced was PBMCs. This sequence originates from a woman between 18 and 29 years old in good health. The V and J genes are TRBV27 and TRBJ2-7; D is undetermined. CDR3 in DNA: TGTGCCAGCAGTCCTCTAATAGACTACGAGCAGTACTTC. Protein sequence: CASSPLIDYEQYF.